This TCR beta chain is drawn from a study of T cells in Graves' hyperthyroidism and ophthalmopathy. The CDR3 loop spans 12 amino acids. Germline assignment: CDR1 SGHAT and CDR2 FQNNGV. V lost 0 bases and J 7 bases, leaving 6 bases between the germline ends. This clonotype was picked up many times. RNA transcripts served as the template for amplifying TCR beta CDR3 regions. A set of HTBI primers served as the primers for a first-round RT-PCR of the TCR CDR3. A single record per CDR3 protein comes from TCRdb applying MiXCR to the multiplex PCR reads. The repertoire consists of just over 550,000 distinct CDR3 sequences, with 46% occurring once and the leading ten covering roughly 8.2%.

The J gene is TRBJ1-1, the V gene TRBV11-2; D not certain. Specimen: peripheral blood or thyroid tissue (not recorded which). The TCR sequence derives from a woman in her late teens or twenties with Graves' hyperthyroidism. The CDR3 here is CASSLDGSEAFF. DNA for the CDR3: TGTGCCAGCAGCTTAGACGGGAGTGAAGCTTTCTTT.